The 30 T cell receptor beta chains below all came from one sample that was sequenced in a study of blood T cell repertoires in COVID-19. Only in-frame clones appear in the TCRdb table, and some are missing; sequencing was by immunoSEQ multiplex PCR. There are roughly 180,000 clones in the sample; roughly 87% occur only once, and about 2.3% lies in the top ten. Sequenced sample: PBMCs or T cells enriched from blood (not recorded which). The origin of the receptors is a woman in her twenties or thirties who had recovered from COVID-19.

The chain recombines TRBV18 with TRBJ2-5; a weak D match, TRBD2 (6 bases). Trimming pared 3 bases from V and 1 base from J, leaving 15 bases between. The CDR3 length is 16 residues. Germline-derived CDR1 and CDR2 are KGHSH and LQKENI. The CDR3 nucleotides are TGTGCCAGCTCACCCCGGGTAGCGGTACCCCAAGAGACCCAGTACTTC. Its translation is CASSPRVAVPQETQYF. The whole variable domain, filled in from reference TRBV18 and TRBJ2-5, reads NAGVMQNPRHLVRRRGQEARLRCSPMKGHSHVYWYRQLPEEGLKFMVYLQKENIIDESGMPKERFSAEFPKEGPSILRIQQVVRGDSAAYFCASSPRVAVPQETQYFGPGTRLLVL.

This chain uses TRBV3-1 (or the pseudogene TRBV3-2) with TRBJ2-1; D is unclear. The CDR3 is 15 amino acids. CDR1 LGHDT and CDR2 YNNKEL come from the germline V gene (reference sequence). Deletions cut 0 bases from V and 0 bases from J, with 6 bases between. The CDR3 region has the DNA TGTGCCAGCAGCCAAGAACTTATCTCCTACAATGAGCAGTTCTTC. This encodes CASSQELISYNEQFF.

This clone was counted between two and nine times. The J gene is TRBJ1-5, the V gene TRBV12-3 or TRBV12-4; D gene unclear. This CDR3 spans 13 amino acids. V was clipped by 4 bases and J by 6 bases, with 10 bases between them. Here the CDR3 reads CASSSGFSQPQHF. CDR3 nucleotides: TGTGCCAGCAGTTCTGGTTTTAGTCAGCCCCAGCATTTT.

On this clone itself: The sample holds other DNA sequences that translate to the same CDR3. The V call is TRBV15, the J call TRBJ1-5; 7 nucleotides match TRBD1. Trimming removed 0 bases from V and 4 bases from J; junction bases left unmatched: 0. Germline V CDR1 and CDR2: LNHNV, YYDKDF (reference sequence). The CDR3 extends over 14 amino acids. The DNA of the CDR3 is TGTGCCACCAGCAGAGACAGGGGGAATCAGCCCCAGCATTTT. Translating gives CATSRDRGNQPQHF.

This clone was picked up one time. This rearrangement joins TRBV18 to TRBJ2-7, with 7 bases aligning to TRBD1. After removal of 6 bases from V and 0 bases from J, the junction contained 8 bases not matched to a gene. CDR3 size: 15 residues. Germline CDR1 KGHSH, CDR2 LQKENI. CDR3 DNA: TGTGCCAGCTCCCAAGACAGGGCCGCCTCCTACGAGCAGTACTTC. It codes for CASSQDRAASYEQYF.

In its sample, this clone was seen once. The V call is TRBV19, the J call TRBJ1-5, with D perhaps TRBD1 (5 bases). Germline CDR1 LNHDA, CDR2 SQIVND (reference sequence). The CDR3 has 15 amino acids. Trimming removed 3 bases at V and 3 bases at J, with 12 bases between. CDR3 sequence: CASSIFREVNQPQHF. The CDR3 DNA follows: TGTGCCAGTAGTATCTTCAGGGAGGTCAATCAGCCCCAGCATTTT.

CDR3 residues: CASGLVETALNQPQHF. The CDR3 nucleotides are TGTGCTAGTGGTTTGGTAGAGACAGCTCTTAATCAGCCCCAGCATTTT. The rearrangement joins TRBV12-5 to TRBJ1-5, with D possibly matching TRBD1 (5 bases). Trimming took off 0 bases at V and 4 bases at J, with 13 bases between the two ends. The CDR3 covers 16 residues. Germline values: CDR1 LGHNT, CDR2 FRNRAP.

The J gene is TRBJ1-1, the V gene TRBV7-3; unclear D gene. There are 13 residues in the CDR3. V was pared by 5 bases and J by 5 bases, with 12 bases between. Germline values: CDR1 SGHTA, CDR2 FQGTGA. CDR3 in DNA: TGTGCCAGCAGCCCGTCTTCGGGGACTGAAGCTTTCTTT. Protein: CASSPSSGTEAFF. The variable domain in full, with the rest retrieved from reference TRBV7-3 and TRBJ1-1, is GAGVSQTPSNKVTEKGKYVELRCDPISGHTALYWYRQSLGQGPEFLIYFQGTGAADDSGLPNDRFFAVRPEGSVSTLKIQRTERGDSAVYLCASSPSSGTEAFFGQGTRLTVV.

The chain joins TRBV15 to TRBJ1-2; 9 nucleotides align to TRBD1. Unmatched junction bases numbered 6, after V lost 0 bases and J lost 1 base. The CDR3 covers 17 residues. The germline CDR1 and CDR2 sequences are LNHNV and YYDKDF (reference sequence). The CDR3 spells CATSREGGTGLNYGYTF. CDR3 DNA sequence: TGTGCCACCAGCAGAGAGGGAGGGACAGGGCTTAACTATGGCTACACCTTC.

DNA for the CDR3: TGTGCCAGCAGCTTGTGGGTGGGGCTTAGCAATCAGCCCCAGCATTTT. The encoded protein is CASSLWVGLSNQPQHF. The chain joins TRBV5-6 to TRBJ1-5, with D perhaps TRBD1 (5 bases). Germline loops: CDR1 SGHDT, CDR2 YYEEEE. V gave up 1 base and J gave up 0 bases, with 11 bases separating them. The CDR3 extends over 16 amino acids. The full variable domain, rest sourced from reference TRBV5-6 and TRBJ1-5, is DAGVTQSPTHLIKTRGQQVTLRCSPKSGHDTVSWYQQALGQGPQFIFQYYEEEERQRGNFPDRFSGHQFPNYSSELNVNALLLGDSALYLCASSLWVGLSNQPQHFGDGTRLSIL.

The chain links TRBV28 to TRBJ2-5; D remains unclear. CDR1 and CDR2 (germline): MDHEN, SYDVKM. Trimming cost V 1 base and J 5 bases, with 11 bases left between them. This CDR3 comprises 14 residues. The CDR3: CASSLSSPPETQYF. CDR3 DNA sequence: TGTGCCAGCAGTTTATCGTCCCCCCCGGAGACCCAGTACTTC.

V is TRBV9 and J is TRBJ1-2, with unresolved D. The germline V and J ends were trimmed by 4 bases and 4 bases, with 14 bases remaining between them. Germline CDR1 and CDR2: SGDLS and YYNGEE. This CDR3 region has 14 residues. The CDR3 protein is CASSLESVGYGYTF. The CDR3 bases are TGTGCCAGCAGCCTGGAGTCGGTTGGCTATGGCTACACCTTC.

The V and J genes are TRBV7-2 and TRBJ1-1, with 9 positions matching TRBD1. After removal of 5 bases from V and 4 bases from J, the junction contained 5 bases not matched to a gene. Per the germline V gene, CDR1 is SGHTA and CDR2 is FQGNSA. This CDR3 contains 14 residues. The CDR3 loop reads CASSRDREGTEAFF. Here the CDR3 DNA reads TGTGCCAGCAGCAGGGACAGGGAAGGCACTGAAGCTTTCTTT. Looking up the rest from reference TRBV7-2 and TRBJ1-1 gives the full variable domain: GAGVSQSPSNKVTEKGKDVELRCDPISGHTALYWYRQSLGQGLEFLIYFQGNSAPDKSGLPSDRFSAERTGGSVSTLTIQRTQQEDSAVYLCASSRDREGTEAFFGQGTRLTVV.

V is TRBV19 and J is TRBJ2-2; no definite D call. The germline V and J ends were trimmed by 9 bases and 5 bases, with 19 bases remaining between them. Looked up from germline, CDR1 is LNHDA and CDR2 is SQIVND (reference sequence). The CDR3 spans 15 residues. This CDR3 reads CASKIGGGGTGELFF. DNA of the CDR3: TGTGCCAGCAAAATTGGTGGCGGTGGGACCGGGGAGCTGTTTTTT. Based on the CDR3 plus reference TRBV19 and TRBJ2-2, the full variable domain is DGGITQSPKYLFRKEGQNVTLSCEQNLNHDAMYWYRQDPGQGLRLIYYSQIVNDFQKGDIAEGYSVSREKKESFPLTVTSAQKNPTAFYLCASKIGGGGTGELFFGEGSRLTVL.

The CDR3 spells CASSPPTQRDTQYF. Here the CDR3 DNA reads TGTGCCAGCTCACCACCGACTCAGCGGGATACGCAGTATTTT. The chain carries TRBV18 and TRBJ2-3; D might be TRBD2 (5 bases). Trimming shortened V by 0 bases and J by 6 bases, and 10 bases separated the two germline ends. Per the germline V gene, CDR1 is KGHSH and CDR2 is LQKENI. CDR3 length: 14 amino acids.

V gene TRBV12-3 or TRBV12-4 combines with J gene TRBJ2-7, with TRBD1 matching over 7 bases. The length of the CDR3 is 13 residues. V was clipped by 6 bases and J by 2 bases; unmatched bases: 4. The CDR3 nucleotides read TGTGCCAGCAGCGGGGACAGACCCTACGAGCAGTACTTC. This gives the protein CASSGDRPYEQYF.

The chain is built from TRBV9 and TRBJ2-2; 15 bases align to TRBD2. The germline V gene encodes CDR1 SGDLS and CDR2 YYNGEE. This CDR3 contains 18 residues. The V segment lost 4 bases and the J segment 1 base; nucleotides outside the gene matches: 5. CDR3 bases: TGTGCCAGCAGCCTTGGGACTAGCGGGAGGAAGAACACCGGGGAGCTGTTTTTT. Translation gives CASSLGTSGRKNTGELFF.

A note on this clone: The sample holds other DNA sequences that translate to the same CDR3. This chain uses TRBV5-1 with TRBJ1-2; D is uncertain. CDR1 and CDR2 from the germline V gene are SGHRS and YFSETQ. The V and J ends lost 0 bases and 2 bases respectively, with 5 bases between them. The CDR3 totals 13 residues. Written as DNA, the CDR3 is TGCGCCAGCAGCTTGGTTGTAAACTATGGCTACACCTTC. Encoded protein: CASSLVVNYGYTF.

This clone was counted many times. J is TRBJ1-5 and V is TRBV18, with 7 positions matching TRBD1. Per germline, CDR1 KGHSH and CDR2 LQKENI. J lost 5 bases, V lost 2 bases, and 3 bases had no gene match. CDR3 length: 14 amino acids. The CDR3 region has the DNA TGTGCCAGCTCACCAAACAGGGGTGATCAGCCCCAGCATTTT. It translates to CASSPNRGDQPQHF. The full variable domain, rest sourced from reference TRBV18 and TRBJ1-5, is NAGVMQNPRHLVRRRGQEARLRCSPMKGHSHVYWYRQLPEEGLKFMVYLQKENIIDESGMPKERFSAEFPKEGPSILRIQQVVRGDSAAYFCASSPNRGDQPQHFGDGTRLSIL.

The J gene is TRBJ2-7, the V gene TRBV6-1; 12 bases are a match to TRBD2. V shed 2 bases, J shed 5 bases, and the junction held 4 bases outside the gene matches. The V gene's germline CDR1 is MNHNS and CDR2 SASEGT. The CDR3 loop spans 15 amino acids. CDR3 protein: CASSELTSGSHEQYF. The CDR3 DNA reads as TGTGCCAGCAGTGAACTGACTAGCGGGAGTCACGAGCAGTACTTC.

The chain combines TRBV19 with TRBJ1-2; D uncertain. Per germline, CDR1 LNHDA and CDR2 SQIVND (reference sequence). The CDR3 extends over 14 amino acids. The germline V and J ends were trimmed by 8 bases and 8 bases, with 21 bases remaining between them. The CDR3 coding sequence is TGTGCCAGTTATTACCTTGGGCCAGGCGACGGCTACACCTTC. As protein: CASYYLGPGDGYTF.

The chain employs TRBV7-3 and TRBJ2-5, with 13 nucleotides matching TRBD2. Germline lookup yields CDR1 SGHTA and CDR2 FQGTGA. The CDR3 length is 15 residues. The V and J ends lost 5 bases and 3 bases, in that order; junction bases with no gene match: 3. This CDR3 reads CASSRGTSGEETQYF. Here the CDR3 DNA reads TGTGCCAGCAGCCGCGGGACTAGCGGGGAAGAGACCCAGTACTTC.

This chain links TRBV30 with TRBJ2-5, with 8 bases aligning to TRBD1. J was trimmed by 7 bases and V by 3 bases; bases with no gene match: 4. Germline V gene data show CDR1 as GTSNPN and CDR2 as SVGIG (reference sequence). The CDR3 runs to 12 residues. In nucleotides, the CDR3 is TGTGCCTGGAGGACGACAGGGGCGACCCAGTACTTC. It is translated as CAWRTTGATQYF.

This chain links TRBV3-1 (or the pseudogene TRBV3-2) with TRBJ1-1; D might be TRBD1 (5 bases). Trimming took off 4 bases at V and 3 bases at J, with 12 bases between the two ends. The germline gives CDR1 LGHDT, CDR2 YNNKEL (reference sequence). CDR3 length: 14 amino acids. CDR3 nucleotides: TGTGCCAGCAGCCGCGGGAAAGGGGACACTGAAGCTTTCTTT. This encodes CASSRGKGDTEAFF.

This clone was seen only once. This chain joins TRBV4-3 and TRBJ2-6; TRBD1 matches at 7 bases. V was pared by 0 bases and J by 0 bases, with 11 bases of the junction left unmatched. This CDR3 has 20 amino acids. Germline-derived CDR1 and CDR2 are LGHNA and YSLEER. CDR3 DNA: TGCGCCAGCAGCCAAGAGAGGATCGGGACAGTCCTCTCTGGGGCCAACGTCCTGACTTTC. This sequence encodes CASSQERIGTVLSGANVLTF.

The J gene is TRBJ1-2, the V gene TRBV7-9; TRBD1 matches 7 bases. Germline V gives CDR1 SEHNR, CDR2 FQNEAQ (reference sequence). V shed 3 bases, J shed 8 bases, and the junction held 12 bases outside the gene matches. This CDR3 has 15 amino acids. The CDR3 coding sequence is TGTGCCAGCAGCTTGGCTCCGGACAGGCGAACCGGCTACACCTTC. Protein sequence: CASSLAPDRRTGYTF.

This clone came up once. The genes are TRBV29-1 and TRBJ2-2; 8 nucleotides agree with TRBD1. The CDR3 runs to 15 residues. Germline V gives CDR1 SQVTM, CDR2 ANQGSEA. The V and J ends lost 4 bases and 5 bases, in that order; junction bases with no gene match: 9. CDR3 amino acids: CSVADRESGTGELFF. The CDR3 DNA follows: TGCAGCGTTGCGGACAGGGAGAGTGGTACCGGGGAGCTGTTTTTT.

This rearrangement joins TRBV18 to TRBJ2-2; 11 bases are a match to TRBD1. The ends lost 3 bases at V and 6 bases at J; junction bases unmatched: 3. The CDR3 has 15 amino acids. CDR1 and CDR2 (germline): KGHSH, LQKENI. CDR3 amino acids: CASSPGQGASGELFF. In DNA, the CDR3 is TGTGCCAGCTCACCTGGACAGGGGGCATCCGGGGAGCTGTTTTTT.

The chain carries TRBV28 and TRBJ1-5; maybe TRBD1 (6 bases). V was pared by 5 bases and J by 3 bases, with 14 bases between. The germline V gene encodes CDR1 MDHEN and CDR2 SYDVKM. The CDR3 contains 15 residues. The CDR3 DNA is TGTGCCAGCAGTCCCATTGACAGGCCCAATCAGCCCCAGCATTTT. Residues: CASSPIDRPNQPQHF.

Written as DNA, the CDR3 is TGTGCCAGCAGTTTATTGGGAGCTAACTATGGCTACACCTTC. The encoded protein is CASSLLGANYGYTF. This chain connects TRBV27 to TRBJ1-2, with D uncertain. Between the trimmed V and J ends, which lost 1 base and 0 bases, there was a span of 6 bases. CDR3 size: 14 residues. Germline CDR1 and CDR2: MNHEY and SMNVEV (reference sequence).